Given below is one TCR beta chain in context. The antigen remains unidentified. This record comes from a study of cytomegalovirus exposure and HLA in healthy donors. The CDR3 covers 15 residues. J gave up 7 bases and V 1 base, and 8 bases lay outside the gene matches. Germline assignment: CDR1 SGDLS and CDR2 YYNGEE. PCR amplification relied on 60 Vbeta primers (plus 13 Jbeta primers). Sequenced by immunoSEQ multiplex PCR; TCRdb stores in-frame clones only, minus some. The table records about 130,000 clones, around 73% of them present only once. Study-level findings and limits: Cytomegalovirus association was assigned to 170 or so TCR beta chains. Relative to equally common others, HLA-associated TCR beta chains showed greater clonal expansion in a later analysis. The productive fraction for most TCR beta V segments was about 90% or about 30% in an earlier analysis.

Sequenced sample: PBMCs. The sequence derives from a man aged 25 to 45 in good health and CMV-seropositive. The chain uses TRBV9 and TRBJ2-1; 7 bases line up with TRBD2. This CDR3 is CASSVTGGSRNEQFF. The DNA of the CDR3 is TGTGCCAGCAGCGTAACGGGCGGGAGTCGGAATGAGCAGTTCTTC.